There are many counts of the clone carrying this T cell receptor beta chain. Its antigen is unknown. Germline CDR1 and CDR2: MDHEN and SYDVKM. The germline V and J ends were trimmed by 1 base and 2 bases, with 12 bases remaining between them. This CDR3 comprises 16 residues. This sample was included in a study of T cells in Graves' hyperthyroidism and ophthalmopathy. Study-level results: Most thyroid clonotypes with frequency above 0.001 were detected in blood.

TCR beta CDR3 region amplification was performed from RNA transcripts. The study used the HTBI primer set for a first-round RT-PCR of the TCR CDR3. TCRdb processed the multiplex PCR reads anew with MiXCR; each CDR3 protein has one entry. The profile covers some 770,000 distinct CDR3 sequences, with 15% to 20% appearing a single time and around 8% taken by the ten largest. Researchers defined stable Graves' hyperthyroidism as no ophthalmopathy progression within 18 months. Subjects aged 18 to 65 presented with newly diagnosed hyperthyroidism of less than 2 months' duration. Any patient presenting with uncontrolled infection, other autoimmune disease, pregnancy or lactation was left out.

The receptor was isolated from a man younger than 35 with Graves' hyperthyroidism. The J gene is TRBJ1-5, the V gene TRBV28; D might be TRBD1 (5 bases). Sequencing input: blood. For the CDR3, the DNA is TGTGCCAGCAGTTTATTCGGGGGAAGGGGCAATCAGCCCCAGCATTTT. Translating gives CASSLFGGRGNQPQHF.